This T cell receptor beta chain was captured by sequencing in a study of blood T cell repertoires in COVID-19. Profiling relied on immunoSEQ multiplex PCR, and the TCRdb table lists in-frame clones only, not all of them. The data contain roughly 42,000 clones, nearly 90% of them singletons. V trimming: 1 base; J trimming: 1 base; junction bases outside the gene matches: 0. Looked up from germline, CDR1 is GTSNPN and CDR2 is SVGIG (reference sequence). The CDR3 is 14 residues long. The sample taken for sequencing was peripheral blood. The receptor was isolated from a man between 60 and 75 years old with acute or convalescent COVID-19. The chain combines TRBV30 with TRBJ1-1, with 10 nucleotides matching TRBD1. CDR3 amino acids: CAWSGDRGNTEAFF. The CDR3 DNA follows: TGTGCCTGGAGTGGGGACAGGGGGAACACTGAAGCTTTCTTT.